The 5 T cell receptor beta chains presented below share a single source sample, sequenced in a study of shared clonotypes between healthy human individuals. Measured with immunoSEQ multiplex PCR; TCRdb has only the in-frame clones, and not every one. This repertoire shows around 720,000 clones, less than 80% found once; its top ten account for around 2%. The sequencing sample was made of memory CD4+ T cells sorted from blood. Regarding subset: CD45RA-negative fraction. These receptor sequences come from a woman aged 25 to 45 in good health.

The rearrangement uses TRBV10-1 and TRBJ2-5; D may be TRBD1 (6 bases). Trimming took off 3 bases at V and 2 bases at J, with 10 bases between the two ends. The V gene's germline CDR1 is WNHNN and CDR2 SYGVQD (reference sequence). CDR3 length: 14 residues. The CDR3 region has the DNA TGCGCCAGCAGTGACGGACAGCTACAAGAGACCCAGTACTTC. This codes for CASSDGQLQETQYF.

This clone was picked up a small number of times. V usage is TRBV6-6 and J usage is TRBJ2-1; 9 bases map to TRBD1. The germline V gene has CDR1 MNHNY and CDR2 SVGAGI (reference sequence). With 3 bases clipped from V and 5 bases from J, the junction kept 5 bases outside the gene matches. CDR3 size: 15 residues. CDR3 nucleotides: TGTGCCAGCAGTTATGAGGGACAGGGTAACAATGAGCAGTTCTTC. Protein sequence: CASSYEGQGNNEQFF.

The V gene is TRBV11-2, the J gene TRBJ2-5; D unclear. This CDR3 comprises 14 residues. The germline V gene encodes CDR1 SGHAT and CDR2 FQNNGV. Between the trimmed V and J ends, which lost 0 bases and 0 bases, there was a span of 5 bases. CDR3 protein: CASSLERYQETQYF. The CDR3 DNA is TGTGCCAGCAGCTTAGAGCGCTACCAAGAGACCCAGTACTTC.

This chain joins TRBV7-9 and TRBJ2-3, with 12 nucleotides matching TRBD2. The germline gives CDR1 SEHNR, CDR2 FQNEAQ (reference sequence). The J segment lost 4 bases and the V segment lost 6 bases, leaving 5 bases of the junction unmatched. This CDR3 comprises 15 residues. The CDR3 DNA reads TGTGCCAGCAGATCTAGCGGGAGGGACCCAGATACGCAGTATTTT. Translated: CASRSSGRDPDTQYF.

The rearrangement joins TRBV5-1 to TRBJ1-4; D possibly corresponds to TRBD1 (5 bases). CDR1 SGHRS and CDR2 YFSETQ come from the germline V gene. The CDR3 loop spans 14 amino acids. Trimming stripped 4 bases from V and 5 bases from J, with 12 bases between. The CDR3 reads CASSPRQGNEKLFF. The CDR3 coding sequence is TGCGCCAGCAGCCCGCGCCAGGGAAATGAAAAACTGTTTTTT.